The entry below gives a single TCR beta chain sequence along with its context. The antigen remains undetermined. This record comes from a study of T-cell memory formation after mild COVID-19. Study-wide background: Clusters were largely donor specific. Study-level points and caveats: Contracting clones from day 15 to 85 had balanced CD4/CD8; later expanders favoured CD4+.

With constant-segment primers, 5'RACE yielded cDNA libraries of TCR alpha and TCR beta that carried sample barcodes and UMIs. TCRdb processed the 5' RACE reads anew with MiXCR; each CDR3 protein has one entry. The profile covers hundreds of thousands of distinct CDR3 sequences, with roughly 20% appearing a single time and roughly 12% taken by the ten largest. The CDR3 extends over 14 amino acids. The germline V gene has CDR1 MNHEY and CDR2 SVGEGT. V lost 2 bases to trimming and J lost 5 bases; unmatched junction nucleotides: 3. The chain uses TRBV6-2 or TRBV6-3 and TRBJ2-7; 10 bases agree with TRBD2. The source is an adult woman who had mild COVID-19 (a few samples of this study predate the infection). Cell type and time point are not known. Sequenced material: PBMCs or a T cell subset sorted from them (not recorded which). This CDR3 is CASSYLAGVDEQYF. The CDR3 nucleotides are TGTGCCAGCAGTTACCTAGCGGGAGTTGACGAGCAGTACTTC.